Listed here are 2 T cell receptor beta chains from one sample, sequenced in a study of blood T cell repertoires in COVID-19. TCRdb's table, derived via immunoSEQ multiplex PCR, lists solely in-frame clones and lacks some. The data contain 150,000 to 200,000 clones, about 85% of them seen just once; the ten biggest clones take up almost 1%. Sequencing was carried out using peripheral blood. Every receptor here comes from a man between 18 and 29 years old with acute or convalescent COVID-19.

V and J are TRBV18 and TRBJ2-4, with TRBD1 matching 9 bases. CDR3 length equals 15 residues. The J segment lost 6 bases and the V segment lost 3 bases, leaving 6 bases of the junction unmatched. Germline V gives CDR1 KGHSH, CDR2 LQKENI. The CDR3 spells CASSPDRGNRNIQYF. The DNA of the CDR3 is TGTGCCAGCTCACCGGACAGGGGTAACAGAAACATTCAGTACTTC.

This chain joins TRBV7-8 and TRBJ1-5, with a possible D match to TRBD1 (5 bases). Germline values: CDR1 SGHVS, CDR2 FQNEAQ. V dropped 3 bases and J dropped 2 bases, with 23 bases sitting between them. The CDR3 has 19 amino acids. The CDR3 is CASSFYGTSDLGGNQPQHF. The CDR3 DNA follows: TGTGCCAGCAGCTTTTATGGGACTTCCGACCTCGGGGGCAATCAGCCCCAGCATTTT.